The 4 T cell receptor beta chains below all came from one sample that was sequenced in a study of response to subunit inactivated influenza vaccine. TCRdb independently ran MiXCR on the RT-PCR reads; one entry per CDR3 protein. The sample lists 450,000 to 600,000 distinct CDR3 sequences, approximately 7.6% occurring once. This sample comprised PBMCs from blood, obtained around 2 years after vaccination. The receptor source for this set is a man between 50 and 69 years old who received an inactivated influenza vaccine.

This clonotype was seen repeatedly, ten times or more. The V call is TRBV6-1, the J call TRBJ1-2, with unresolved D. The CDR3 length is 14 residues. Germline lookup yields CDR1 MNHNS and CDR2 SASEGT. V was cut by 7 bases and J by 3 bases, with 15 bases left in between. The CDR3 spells CASTLGSTDYGYTF. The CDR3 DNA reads TGTGCCAGCACCCTCGGGAGCACGGACTATGGCTACACCTTC.

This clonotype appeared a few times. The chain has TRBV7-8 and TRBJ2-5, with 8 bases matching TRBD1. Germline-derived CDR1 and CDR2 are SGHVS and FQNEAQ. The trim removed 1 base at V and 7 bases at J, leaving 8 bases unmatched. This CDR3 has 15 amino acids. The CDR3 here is CASSLERQGRGTQYF. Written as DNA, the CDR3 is TGTGCCAGCAGCTTAGAAAGACAGGGGAGAGGGACCCAGTACTTC.

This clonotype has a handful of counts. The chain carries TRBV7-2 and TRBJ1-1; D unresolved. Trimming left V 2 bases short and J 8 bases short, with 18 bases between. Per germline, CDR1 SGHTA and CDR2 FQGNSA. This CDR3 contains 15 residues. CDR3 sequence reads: CASSLSSSASPEAFF. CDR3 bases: TGTGCCAGCAGCTTATCGAGCTCGGCATCCCCCGAAGCTTTCTTT.

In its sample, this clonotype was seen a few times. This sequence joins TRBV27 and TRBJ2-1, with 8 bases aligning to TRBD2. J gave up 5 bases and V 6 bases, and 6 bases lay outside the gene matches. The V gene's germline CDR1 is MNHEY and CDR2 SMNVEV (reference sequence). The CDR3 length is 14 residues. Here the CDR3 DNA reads TGTGCCAGCAGGCCGAGACTAGCGAACAATGAGCAGTTCTTC. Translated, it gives CASRPRLANNEQFF.